The 3 T cell receptor beta chains reported below all come from one sample, sequenced in a study of blood T cell repertoires in COVID-19. Sequencing used immunoSEQ multiplex PCR; TCRdb keeps in-frame clones, though not all of them. The table shows hundreds of thousands of clones, with 88% occurring only once. The sample comprised peripheral blood. The origin of the receptors is a woman aged 65 to 85 with COVID-19, enrolled during active disease.

In the case of this clone: A much larger clone lies one base from this, so it may be a read error. V and J are TRBV11-3 and TRBJ2-7, with 7 bases that match TRBD1. This CDR3 comprises 14 residues. Germline V gene lookup returns CDR1 SGHNT and CDR2 YENEEA. The V and J ends lost 4 bases and 0 bases, in that order; junction bases with no gene match: 3. The CDR3 reads CASSWGQSSYEQYF. CDR3 DNA sequence: TGTGCCAGCAGCTGGGGACAGAGCTCCTACGAGCAGTACTTC.

V is TRBV9 and J is TRBJ2-3, with 13 positions matching TRBD2. There are 20 residues in the CDR3. Trimming removed 4 bases from V and 5 bases from J; junction bases left unmatched: 19. Germline CDR1 is SGDLS and CDR2 is YYNGEE. This CDR3 is CASSSTRLRTSGSGVDTQYF. The CDR3 DNA follows: TGTGCCAGCAGCAGTACCCGGTTGAGGACTAGCGGGAGTGGAGTAGATACGCAGTATTTT. Based on the CDR3 plus reference TRBV9 and TRBJ2-3, the full variable domain is DSGVTQTPKHLITATGQRVTLRCSPRSGDLSVYWYQQSLDQGLQFLIQYYNGEERAKGNILERFSAQQFPDLHSELNLSSLELGDSALYFCASSSTRLRTSGSGVDTQYFGPGTRLTVL.

The chain joins TRBV6-5 to TRBJ2-3; 8 positions agree with TRBD2. V lost 8 bases to trimming and J lost 0 bases; unmatched junction nucleotides: 7. CDR1 is MNHEY and CDR2 is SVGAGI in the germline V gene. The CDR3 is 15 amino acids. The CDR3 region has the DNA TGTGCCAGCGGATTTAGCGGGATGAGCACAGATACGCAGTATTTT. This translates into CASGFSGMSTDTQYF.